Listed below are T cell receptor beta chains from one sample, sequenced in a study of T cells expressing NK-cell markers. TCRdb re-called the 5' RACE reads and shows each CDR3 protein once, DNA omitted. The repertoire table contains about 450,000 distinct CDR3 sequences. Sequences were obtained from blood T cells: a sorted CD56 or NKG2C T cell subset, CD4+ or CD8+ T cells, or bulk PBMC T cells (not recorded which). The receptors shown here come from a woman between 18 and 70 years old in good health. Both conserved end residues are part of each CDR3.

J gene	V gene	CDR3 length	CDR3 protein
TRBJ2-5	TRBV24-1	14	CATSDLGPPATQYF
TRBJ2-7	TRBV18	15	CASSPRGGRSYEQYF
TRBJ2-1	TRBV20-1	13	CSRGVAGYNEQFF
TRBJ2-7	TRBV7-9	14	CASSLIGGVYEQYF
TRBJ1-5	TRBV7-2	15	CASSLVSGGDQPQHF
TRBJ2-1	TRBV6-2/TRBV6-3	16	CASSYWRGRANNEQFF
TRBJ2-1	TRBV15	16	CATSRDQYASYNEQFF
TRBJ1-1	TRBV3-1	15	CASSPLGGANTEAFF
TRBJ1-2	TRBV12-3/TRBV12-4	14	CASSPPRGLYGYTF
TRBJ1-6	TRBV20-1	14	CSARGSTGLAPLHF
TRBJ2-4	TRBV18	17	CASSPGPGTVAKNIQYF
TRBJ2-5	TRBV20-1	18	CSAYSAGLAGVPRETQYF
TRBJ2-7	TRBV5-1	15	CASSLPEGARNEQYF
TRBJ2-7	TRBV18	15	CASSQGRTISYEQYF
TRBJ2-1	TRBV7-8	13	CASSSLGAREQFF
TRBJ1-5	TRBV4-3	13	CASSQVQGQPQHF